This TCR beta chain was identified during a study of T-cell reconstitution after alpha-beta-depleted transplantation in children. General study points: It was surviving recipient T cells and thymic progenitors that gave some patients high TCRbeta diversity at day 60. Among T cells one year after transplant, newly produced cells accounted for most counts and diversity. Alpha-beta T cells present about two months after transplant were reported to originate from several hundred expanded graft clones.

Preparation of the TCRbeta library involved a method that used unique molecular identifiers. TCRdb recomputed calls from the PCR reads with MiXCR, one row per CDR3 protein. The sample records about 600,000 distinct CDR3 sequences, about 23% being singletons. The ends lost 0 bases at V and 1 base at J; junction bases unmatched: 2. The germline gives CDR1 DFQATT, CDR2 SNEGSKA (reference sequence). This CDR3 contains 14 residues. Details on this clonotype: The target antigen is unknown.

This receptor was taken from a boy under two years old who had a stem cell transplant for acute myeloid leukemia, so the T cells may come from the graft donor. V usage is TRBV20-1 and J usage is TRBJ2-7; 8 nucleotides line up with TRBD2. Material: PBMCs, mostly from graft donor cells, obtained 360 days after TCRalphabeta/CD19-depleted stem cell transplant. CDR3 amino acids: CSAREGGGSYEQYF. CDR3 coding DNA: TGCAGTGCTAGAGAGGGCGGGGGGTCCTACGAGCAGTACTTC.